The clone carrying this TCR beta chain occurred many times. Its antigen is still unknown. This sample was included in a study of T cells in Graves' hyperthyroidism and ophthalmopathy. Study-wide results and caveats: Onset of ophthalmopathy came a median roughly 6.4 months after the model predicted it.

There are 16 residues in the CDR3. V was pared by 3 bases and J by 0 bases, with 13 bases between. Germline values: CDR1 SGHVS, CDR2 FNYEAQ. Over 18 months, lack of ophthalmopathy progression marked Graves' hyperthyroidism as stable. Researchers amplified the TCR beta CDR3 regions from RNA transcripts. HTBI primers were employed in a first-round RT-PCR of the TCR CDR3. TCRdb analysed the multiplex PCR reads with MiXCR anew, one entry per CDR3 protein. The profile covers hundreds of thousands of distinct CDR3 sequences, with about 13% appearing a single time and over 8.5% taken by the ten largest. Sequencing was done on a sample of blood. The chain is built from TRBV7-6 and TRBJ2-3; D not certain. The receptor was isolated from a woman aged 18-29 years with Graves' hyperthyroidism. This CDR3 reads CASSFGADQSTDTQYF. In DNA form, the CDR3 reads TGTGCCAGCAGCTTCGGTGCGGATCAGAGCACAGATACGCAGTATTTT.